The T cell receptor beta chain under discussion was sequenced for a study of response to subunit inactivated influenza vaccine. As to this clonotype: Its antigen is not known.

The CDR3 is 15 residues long. From germline, CDR1 is SGHRS and CDR2 YFSETQ. Trimming removed 0 bases from V and 0 bases from J, with 9 bases in between. Points from the study as a whole: The authors proposed limited new T cell recruitment per seasonal influenza vaccination.

MiXCR, run by TCRdb on the RT-PCR reads, gives a single entry per CDR3 protein. The sample comprises hundreds of thousands of distinct CDR3 sequences, 25% of which are singletons, and approximately 2% rests with the top ten. The sample here was CD4+ T cells sorted from PBMCs, taken around 5 days after vaccination. The chain uses TRBV5-1 and TRBJ1-1; D may be TRBD1 (5 bases). This TCR was recovered from a man between 50 and 59 years old who received an inactivated influenza vaccine. The DNA of the CDR3 is TGCGCCAGCAGCTTGGGCCCGGGGGTGAACACTGAAGCTTTCTTT. It yields the protein CASSLGPGVNTEAFF. Supplemented by reference TRBV5-1 and TRBJ1-1, the full variable domain reads KAGVTQTPRYLIKTRGQQVTLSCSPISGHRSVSWYQQTPGQGLQFLFEYFSETQRNKGNFPGRFSGRQFSNSRSEMNVSTLELGDSALYLCASSLGPGVNTEAFFGQGTRLTVV.